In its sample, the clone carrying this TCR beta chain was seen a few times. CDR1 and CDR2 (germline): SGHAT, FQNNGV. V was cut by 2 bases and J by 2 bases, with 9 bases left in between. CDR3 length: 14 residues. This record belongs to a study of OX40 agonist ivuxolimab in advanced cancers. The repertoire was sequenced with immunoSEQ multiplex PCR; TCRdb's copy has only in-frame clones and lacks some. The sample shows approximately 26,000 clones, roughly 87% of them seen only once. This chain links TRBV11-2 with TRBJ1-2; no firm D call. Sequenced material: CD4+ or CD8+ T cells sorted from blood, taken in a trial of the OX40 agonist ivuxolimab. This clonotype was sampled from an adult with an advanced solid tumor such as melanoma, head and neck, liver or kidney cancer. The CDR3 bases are TGTGCCAGCAGCTTAACTGGAAGCAACTATGGCTACACCTTC. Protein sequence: CASSLTGSNYGYTF.